The rows below give T cell receptor beta chains drawn from one sample of a study of blood T cell repertoires in COVID-19. Sequencing was performed with immunoSEQ multiplex PCR; in TCRdb, only in-frame clones are kept and a portion is missing. The repertoire holds roughly 250,000 clones, with 70% to 90% as singletons. The material sequenced was peripheral blood. The receptor source for this set is a woman aged 40 to 50 who had recovered from COVID-19. Both conserved end residues are part of each CDR3. D genes are given only for firm matches. The size field is filled for only some rows; it gives once, few, many or a size class.

>NA|TRBV6-6|TRBJ1-6|NA
CASREGRSNSPLHF
TGTGCCAGCAGGGAGGGACGGTCCAATTCACCCCTCCACTTT
>NA|TRBV2|TRBJ1-2|NA
CASSEEHNYGYTF
TGTGCCAGCAGTGAAGAGCACAACTATGGCTACACCTTC
>once|TRBV3-1/TRBV3-2|TRBJ2-7|TRBD1
CASSQQQGLTYEQYF
TGTGCCAGCAGCCAACAACAGGGGCTTACCTACGAGCAGTACTTC
>NA|TRBV5-4|TRBJ2-5|NA
CASSLVQFQETQYF
TGTGCCAGCAGCTTAGTTCAGTTTCAAGAGACCCAGTACTTC
>NA|TRBV5-1|TRBJ2-1|NA
CASSGRVLPEENEQFF
TGCGCCAGCAGCGGCCGGGTCTTACCGGAAGAAAATGAGCAGTTCTTC
>NA|TRBV24-1|TRBJ2-7|NA
CATSDPGSGSSYEQYF
TGTGCCACCAGTGATCCCGGTTCAGGGTCTTCCTACGAGCAGTACTTC
>few|TRBV24-1|TRBJ2-5|NA
CATATDQETQYF
TGTGCCACCGCCACGGACCAAGAGACCCAGTACTTC
>once|TRBV25-1|TRBJ2-1|TRBD2
CASSDLAGGYEQFF
TGTGCCAGCAGTGACCTAGCGGGAGGGTATGAGCAGTTCTTC
>NA|TRBV28|TRBJ1-2|NA
CASSHRTATPWGYTF
TGTGCCAGCAGCCACCGGACAGCCACCCCCTGGGGCTACACCTTC
>NA|TRBV4-2|TRBJ2-5|TRBD1
CASSVHITGGETQYF
TGTGCCAGCAGCGTACATATCACAGGGGGAGAGACCCAGTACTTC
>NA|TRBV6-5|TRBJ1-2|NA
CASSRDKNYGYTF
TGTGCCAGCAGTCGGGACAAAAACTATGGCTACACCTTC
>NA|TRBV24-1|TRBJ2-1|TRBD2
CATTTSGSSNEQFF
TGTGCCACCACCACTAGCGGGAGTAGCAATGAGCAGTTCTTC
>NA|TRBV19|TRBJ2-2|NA
CASRKDRNTGELFF
TGTGCCAGTAGAAAGGACAGAAACACCGGGGAGCTGTTTTTT
>NA|TRBV11-3|TRBJ2-1|NA
CASSSDRYQQANEQFF
TGTGCCAGCAGCTCGGACCGTTACCAACAGGCCAATGAGCAGTTCTTC
>NA|TRBV4-3|TRBJ2-7|NA
CASSQGYEGEQYF
TGCGCCAGCAGCCAAGGGTACGAGGGAGAGCAGTACTTC
>NA|TRBV18|TRBJ1-4|NA
CASSPDRTSTNEKLFF
TGTGCCAGCTCACCAGACCGGACATCAACTAATGAAAAACTGTTTTTT
>NA|TRBV7-9|TRBJ1-2|TRBD1
CASSYERTGGAYGYTF
TGTGCCAGCAGCTACGAACGTACAGGGGGCGCCTATGGCTACACCTTC
>NA|TRBV7-2|TRBJ1-2|TRBD1
CASSPGGVYGYTF
TGTGCCAGCAGCCCAGGGGGAGTCTATGGCTACACCTTC
>NA|TRBV29-1|TRBJ1-1|NA
CSAPKGTEAFF
TGCAGCGCTCCGAAGGGGACTGAAGCTTTCTTT
>NA|TRBV24-1|TRBJ2-7|TRBD1
CATSDTGTGGRNEQYF
TGTGCCACCAGTGACACCGGGACAGGGGGCAGGAACGAGCAGTACTTC
>NA|TRBV19|TRBJ2-2|NA
CASSDRDNRITGELFF
TGTGCCAGTAGTGACCGGGACAATCGGATTACCGGGGAGCTGTTTTTT
>NA|TRBV5-6|TRBJ1-5|NA
CASSLFTLGGNQPQHF
TGTGCCAGCAGCTTGTTTACCCTTGGGGGGAATCAGCCCCAGCATTTT
>NA|TRBV29-1|TRBJ2-1|NA
CSVNSGSVGSEQFF
TGCAGTGTTAATTCCGGGAGTGTCGGGAGTGAGCAGTTCTTC
>NA|TRBV19|TRBJ2-2|NA
CASSVLTTMKPGELFF
TGTGCCAGTAGTGTTTTGACTACAATGAAGCCCGGGGAGCTGTTTTTT
>NA|TRBV9|TRBJ2-5|NA
CASASGETQYF
TGTGCCAGCGCAAGCGGGGAGACCCAGTACTTC
>once|TRBV12-5|TRBJ2-1|TRBD2
CASGLVSGGLPLSYNEQFF
TGTGCTAGTGGTTTGGTTAGCGGGGGTCTTCCCCTCTCCTACAATGAGCAGTTCTTC
>NA|TRBV7-8|TRBJ2-7|TRBD2
CASSLVAGGSYEQYF
TGTGCCAGCAGCTTGGTAGCGGGGGGCTCCTACGAGCAGTACTTC